This entry lists 15 T cell receptor beta chains sequenced from one sample in a study of cytomegalovirus exposure and HLA in healthy donors. The PCR made use of 60 Vbeta and 13 Jbeta primers. Data came from immunoSEQ multiplex PCR; TCRdb stores just in-frame clones and leaves some out. The data hold over 65,000 clones, with more than 60% observed a single time. The sequenced material came from PBMCs. Receptors originate from a human donor in good health.

This rearrangement joins TRBV5-1 to TRBJ1-6, with TRBD1 matching 9 bases. The CDR3 consists of 14 residues. J lost 8 bases, V lost 4 bases, and 4 bases had no gene match. CDR1 is SGHRS, CDR2 YFSETQ, per germline. The CDR3 here is CASSRTGVDSPLHF. CDR3 coding DNA: TGCGCCAGCAGCCGGACAGGGGTAGATTCACCCCTCCACTTT.

A single count supports this clone. CDR3: CASRDNSNQPQHF. The CDR3 DNA reads as TGTGCCAGCAGGGACAATAGCAATCAGCCCCAGCATTTT. The chain couples TRBV2 to TRBJ1-5, with TRBD1 as a possible D gene (5 bases). CDR3 length: 13 amino acids. Germline loops: CDR1 SNHLY, CDR2 FYNNEI. Trimming pared 6 bases from V and 0 bases from J, leaving 6 bases between.

The genes are TRBV5-8 and TRBJ1-5; no clear D gene. The germline V gene has CDR1 SGHTS and CDR2 YDEGEE. This CDR3 has 15 residues. Trimming pared 0 bases from V and 2 bases from J, leaving 9 bases between. DNA of the CDR3: TGTGCCAGCAGCTTGGGAGGGAGGGGCAATCAGCCCCAGCATTTT. Residues: CASSLGGRGNQPQHF.

The V gene is TRBV6-1, the J gene TRBJ1-2, with unresolved D. The V and J ends lost 2 bases and 3 bases respectively, with 13 bases between them. The CDR3 is 15 amino acids. Germline V gives CDR1 MNHNS, CDR2 SASEGT. CDR3 sequence: CASSEFGSADYGYTF. In DNA form, the CDR3 reads TGTGCCAGCAGTGAATTTGGTAGCGCTGACTATGGCTACACCTTC.

This clone was recorded once. The V and J genes are TRBV18 and TRBJ1-5; D is uncertain. From germline, CDR1 is KGHSH and CDR2 LQKENI. This CDR3 spans 14 amino acids. With 6 bases removed from V and 8 bases from J, the gap between germline ends came to 17 bases. CDR3 protein: CASSAEEAMEPQHF. Here the CDR3 DNA reads TGTGCCAGCTCCGCTGAGGAAGCAATGGAGCCCCAGCATTTT.

V gene TRBV5-5 combines with J gene TRBJ2-5; unclear D gene. V shed 2 bases and J shed 2 bases, with 7 bases lying between them. CDR1 and CDR2 from the germline V gene are SGHKS and YYEKEE (reference sequence). There are 13 residues in the CDR3. The CDR3 spells CASSFRSQETQYF. In DNA, the CDR3 is TGTGCCAGCAGCTTCCGTTCTCAAGAGACCCAGTACTTC.

This chain uses TRBV11-2 with TRBJ1-1, with 7 positions matching TRBD1. The CDR3 length is 15 residues. Trimming cost V 5 bases and J 2 bases; bases outside gene matches: 8. Germline CDR1 and CDR2: SGHAT and FQNNGV. The CDR3 is CASSTGTEKNTEAFF. CDR3 sequence (DNA): TGTGCCAGCAGCACCGGGACAGAGAAAAACACTGAAGCTTTCTTT.

This chain connects TRBV2 to TRBJ2-1; D remains ambiguous. The CDR3 totals 15 residues. Trimming stripped 6 bases from V and 1 base from J, with 13 bases between. The V gene's germline CDR1 is SNHLY and CDR2 FYNNEI. The CDR3 DNA sequence: TGTGCCAGCAGGGGCCTTTCAGGATCCTACAATGAGCAGTTCTTC. Its translation: CASRGLSGSYNEQFF.

The CDR3 spells CASSTRQYHTQYF. The CDR3, as DNA: TGTGCCAGCAGCACCCGACAGTATCATACGCAGTATTTT. The chain joins TRBV7-9 to TRBJ2-3; D might be TRBD1 (5 bases). Germline CDR1 SEHNR, CDR2 FQNEAQ (reference sequence). This CDR3 has 13 amino acids. The V end was cut by 5 bases, the J end by 7 bases, with 13 bases between.

The chain joins TRBV15 to TRBJ2-7, with unresolved D. CDR3 size: 14 residues. V shed 0 bases and J shed 5 bases, with 11 bases lying between them. Germline loops: CDR1 LNHNV, CDR2 YYDKDF (reference sequence). In nucleotides, the CDR3 is TGTGCCACCAGCAGAGATTTGACATCCCACGAGCAGTACTTC. This sequence encodes CATSRDLTSHEQYF.

The V and J genes are TRBV5-6 and TRBJ2-2; maybe TRBD2 (6 bases). Germline V gives CDR1 SGHDT, CDR2 YYEEEE. Trimming stripped 0 bases from V and 2 bases from J, with 17 bases between. This CDR3 region has 18 residues. As DNA, the CDR3 is TGTGCCAGCAGCTTGGCCTGGGTGAAACTAGCAAACACCGGGGAGCTGTTTTTT. It codes for CASSLAWVKLANTGELFF.

CDR3 bases: TGTGCCAGCATCCTCGCGGAGGGCTACTGGAACTATGGCTACACCTTC. Amino acids: CASILAEGYWNYGYTF. The chain recombines TRBV6-6 with TRBJ1-2; no firm D call. The ends were cut back, 7 bases at V and 2 bases at J, with 20 bases in the middle. Germline CDR1 and CDR2: MNHNY and SVGAGI (reference sequence). CDR3 size: 16 residues.

V and J are TRBV6-5 and TRBJ1-1, with a possible D match to TRBD1 (6 bases). Germline CDR1 reads MNHEY; CDR2 reads SVGAGI. Trimming pared 5 bases from V and 0 bases from J, leaving 13 bases between. This CDR3 is built from 15 residues. The CDR3 protein is CASSRGGRMNTEAFF. CDR3 nucleotide sequence: TGTGCCAGCAGTAGGGGGGGGAGGATGAACACTGAAGCTTTCTTT.

Points on this clone: One end of the junction is discordant with germline, which a read error may explain. V gene TRBV5-1 combines with J gene TRBJ1-5, with no clear D. The V gene's germline CDR1 is SGHRS and CDR2 YFSETQ. CDR3 length equals 15 residues. The CDR3 DNA follows: TGCGCCAGCAGCTTGTTCGGGGTGCGGGATCAGCCCCAGAATTTT. This codes for CASSLFGVRDQPQNF.

The rearrangement joins TRBV4-3 to TRBJ2-2, with a weak D call TRBD2 (5 bases). V was shortened by 0 bases and J by 5 bases, with 13 bases between the two germline ends. CDR1 is LGHNA, CDR2 YSLEER, per germline. The CDR3 is 16 amino acids. Written as DNA, the CDR3 is TGCGCCAGCAGCCAAGAATCCGACTATGGGACCGGGGAGCTGTTTTTT. Encoded protein: CASSQESDYGTGELFF.